The sequence of this T cell receptor (beta chain) was determined in a study of blood T cell repertoires in COVID-19. Measured with immunoSEQ multiplex PCR; TCRdb has only the in-frame clones, and not every one. The table includes about 260,000 clones, 85% detected once. CDR3 length: 15 amino acids. V trimming: 4 bases; J trimming: 5 bases; junction bases outside the gene matches: 10. CDR1 is MNHEY, CDR2 SVGAGI, per germline. This chain connects TRBV6-5 to TRBJ2-5; TRBD1 agrees at 7 bases. Sequencing input: peripheral blood. This TCR derives from a human donor in a cohort sampled during active COVID-19. The DNA for the CDR3 is TGTGCCAGCAGTTCCGAGGGGGCATCGACGGAGACCCAGTACTTC. It specifies CASSSEGASTETQYF.